These 23 T cell receptor beta chains originate from one sample sequenced in a study of blood T cell repertoires in COVID-19. Method: immunoSEQ multiplex PCR; TCRdb's copy keeps in-frame clones and lacks some. The sample consists of about 480,000 clones, about nine tenths of them appearing once. Material: peripheral blood. These receptors all stem from a woman aged 45-60 years with COVID-19, enrolled during active disease.

A word on this clone: The same CDR3 arises from other DNA sequences in this sample as well. The chain combines TRBV19 with TRBJ1-5; D perhaps matches TRBD1 (5 bases). Germline V lookup: CDR1 LNHDA, CDR2 SQIVND (reference sequence). The CDR3 sequence is 14 residues long. V shed 5 bases and J shed 2 bases, with 10 bases lying between them. As DNA, the CDR3 is TGTGCCAGTAGTGAGGGAGGGGGCAATCAGCCCCAGCATTTT. Translation gives CASSEGGGNQPQHF.

The chain joins TRBV6-6 to TRBJ1-1, with unresolved D. Deletions cut 0 bases from V and 8 bases from J, with 10 bases between. The CDR3 is 13 residues long. Germline V gene data show CDR1 as MNHNY and CDR2 as SVGAGI (reference sequence). The CDR3 is CASSYSASSEAFF. The DNA of the CDR3 is TGTGCCAGCAGTTACTCGGCCTCCTCGGAAGCTTTCTTT.

The chain uses TRBV7-3 and TRBJ2-2; 7 bases fit TRBD1. After removal of 0 bases from V and 5 bases from J, the junction contained 6 bases not matched to a gene. This CDR3 is 16 amino acids long. CDR1 is SGHTA and CDR2 is FQGTGA in the germline V gene. CDR3 nucleotides: TGTGCCAGCAGCTTAACGCCCGGGACAGCAACCGGGGAGCTGTTTTTT. Its translation: CASSLTPGTATGELFF.

The V call is TRBV24-1, the J call TRBJ1-2; possible D gene TRBD1, 6 bases. CDR1 KGHDR and CDR2 SFDVKD come from the germline V gene. There are 18 residues in the CDR3. Trimming left V 0 bases short and J 0 bases short, with 16 bases between. The CDR3, as DNA: TGTGCCACCAGTGATTTGAGCCCGACAGGTCGGTCTAACTATGGCTACACCTTC. It codes for CATSDLSPTGRSNYGYTF.

The rearrangement links TRBV7-2 to TRBJ1-2; D call uncertain. The germline CDR1 and CDR2 sequences are SGHTA and FQGNSA. V shed 0 bases and J shed 8 bases, with 10 bases lying between them. CDR3 length: 13 residues. The CDR3 spells CASSLAYGGGYTF. Here the CDR3 DNA reads TGTGCCAGCAGCTTAGCGTATGGCGGGGGCTACACCTTC.

V is TRBV30 and J is TRBJ1-1; no definite D call. Germline CDR1 and CDR2: GTSNPN and SVGIG (reference sequence). V was cut by 4 bases and J by 4 bases, with 10 bases left in between. This CDR3 is built from 12 residues. The CDR3 loop reads CAWISWATEAFF. The CDR3 nucleotides are TGTGCCTGGATCTCCTGGGCCACTGAAGCTTTCTTT.

This sequence joins TRBV27 and TRBJ2-5; possibly TRBD2 for D (7 bases). CDR1 is MNHEY and CDR2 is SMNVEV in the germline V gene (reference sequence). V lost 2 bases and J lost 0, with 16 bases in between. The CDR3 extends over 17 amino acids. The CDR3 DNA reads as TGTGCCAGCAGTTTAGGGGGGGCAGGGAGGCACCAAGAGACCCAGTACTTC. It specifies CASSLGGAGRHQETQYF.

This chain joins TRBV7-3 and TRBJ2-3; TRBD1 agrees at 8 bases. Looked up from germline, CDR1 is SGHTA and CDR2 is FQGTGA. The CDR3 runs 15 residues. V lost 2 bases, J lost 5 bases, and 6 bases stayed unmatched. Written as DNA, the CDR3 is TGTGCCAGCAGCTTAGAGGACAGGGATTTAGATACGCAGTATTTT. It yields the protein CASSLEDRDLDTQYF.

The chain combines TRBV3-1 (or the pseudogene TRBV3-2) with TRBJ2-3; D is unclear. This CDR3 has 16 residues. V was clipped by 1 base and J by 2 bases, with 13 bases between them. CDR1 and CDR2 (germline): LGHDT, YNNKEL (reference sequence). The CDR3 coding sequence is TGTGCCAGCAGCCAAGGCAAATGGGCCTTCACAGATACGCAGTATTTT. It is translated as CASSQGKWAFTDTQYF.

This sequence joins TRBV30 and TRBJ1-1; D is perhaps TRBD1 (6 bases). This CDR3 is built from 11 residues. CDR1 and CDR2 (germline): GTSNPN, SVGIG (reference sequence). With 4 bases removed from V and 5 bases from J, the gap between germline ends came to 8 bases. CDR3 loop: CAWNRATEAFF. The CDR3 DNA reads as TGTGCCTGGAACAGGGCAACTGAAGCTTTCTTT.

This sequence joins TRBV18 and TRBJ2-1, with D perhaps matching TRBD1 (6 bases). The V gene's germline CDR1 is KGHSH and CDR2 LQKENI. The germline V and J ends were trimmed by 3 bases and 8 bases, with 17 bases remaining between them. The CDR3 totals 15 residues. This chain's CDR3 is CASSPRQAKVDEQFF. The CDR3 coding sequence is TGTGCCAGCTCACCCCGACAGGCTAAAGTCGATGAGCAGTTCTTC.

This clone has just one count. V usage is TRBV9 and J usage is TRBJ1-2, with TRBD1 matching over 9 bases. Germline trimming cut 3 bases from V and 3 bases from J; bases unmatched to any gene: 6. CDR1 and CDR2 (germline): SGDLS, YYNGEE. The CDR3 is made up of 15 amino acids. The CDR3 DNA reads TGTGCCAGCAGCGCAACAGGGGGCTCGGACTATGGCTACACCTTC. Its translation: CASSATGGSDYGYTF.

V and J are TRBV12-5 and TRBJ1-3; D is undetermined. V lost 1 base and J lost 3, with 10 bases in between. This CDR3 is built from 15 residues. Germline lookup yields CDR1 LGHNT and CDR2 FRNRAP. The CDR3 nucleotides read TGTGCTAGTGGTTTGGGGCAGATTGGTGGAAACACCATATATTTT. Translating it yields CASGLGQIGGNTIYF.

The rearrangement joins TRBV18 to TRBJ2-1; 8 bases agree with TRBD2. V was clipped by 2 bases and J by 6 bases; unmatched bases: 3. Germline V gene lookup returns CDR1 KGHSH and CDR2 LQKENI. The CDR3 runs 14 residues. The CDR3 region has the DNA TGTGCCAGCTCACCATGGACTAGCATCAATGAGCAGTTCTTC. Protein: CASSPWTSINEQFF. Combining the CDR3 with reference TRBV18 and TRBJ2-1 gives the whole variable domain NAGVMQNPRHLVRRRGQEARLRCSPMKGHSHVYWYRQLPEEGLKFMVYLQKENIIDESGMPKERFSAEFPKEGPSILRIQQVVRGDSAAYFCASSPWTSINEQFFGPGTRLTVL.

The CDR3 coding sequence is TGTGCCAGCAGGAGGGAGGCAGTCACCGTCCTGACTTTC. Protein: CASRREAVTVLTF. V and J are TRBV6-5 and TRBJ2-6; perhaps TRBD2 as D (6 bases). The CDR3 has 13 residues. Germline-derived CDR1 and CDR2 are MNHEY and SVGAGI. Trimming pared 6 bases from V and 12 bases from J, leaving 15 bases between.

This clone showed up just once. The DNA for the CDR3 is TGTGCCAGCAGCGTAGCGTCAGGAGGGGGGGGCGTTACAGATACGCAGTATTTT. Encoded protein: CASSVASGGGGVTDTQYF. V gene TRBV9 combines with J gene TRBJ2-3; D is perhaps TRBD2 (7 bases). This CDR3 region has 18 residues. With 0 bases removed from V and 3 bases from J, the gap between germline ends came to 20 bases. Looked up from germline, CDR1 is SGDLS and CDR2 is YYNGEE.

This chain connects TRBV30 to TRBJ2-3; 9 bases fit TRBD1. The V and J ends lost 4 bases and 4 bases, in that order; junction bases with no gene match: 12. From germline, CDR1 is GTSNPN and CDR2 SVGIG (reference sequence). The CDR3 runs to 16 residues. The CDR3 loop is CAWTVAGQGGADTQYF. In nucleotides, the CDR3 is TGTGCCTGGACCGTGGCGGGACAGGGCGGCGCAGATACGCAGTATTTT.

The rearrangement uses TRBV12-3 or TRBV12-4 and TRBJ1-1; the match to TRBD1 covers 7 bases. The V gene end was trimmed by 8 bases and the J gene end by 5 bases; junction bases not matched to a gene: 5. CDR3 length equals 12 residues. The CDR3 loop reads CASGVTGTEAFF. In DNA form, the CDR3 reads TGTGCCAGCGGGGTGACAGGGACTGAAGCTTTCTTT.

This chain links TRBV11-3 with TRBJ1-1; 8 positions match TRBD1. The CDR3 is 14 amino acids. V shed 5 bases and J 1 base; nucleotides not matched to a gene: 3. Germline-derived CDR1 and CDR2 are SGHNT and YENEEA. The CDR3 DNA follows: TGTGCCAGCAGCCCGGGGACAGGGAACACTGAAGCTTTCTTT. This gives the protein CASSPGTGNTEAFF. Drawing the rest from reference TRBV11-3 and TRBJ1-1, the complete variable domain is EAGVVQSPRYKIIEKKQPVAFWCNPISGHNTLYWYLQNLGQGPELLIRYENEEAVDDSQLPKDRFSAERLKGVDSTLKIQPAELGDSAVYLCASSPGTGNTEAFFGQGTRLTVV.

The chain uses TRBV6-4 and TRBJ1-1; 8 bases align to TRBD1. Losses at the gene ends were 5 bases for V and 6 bases for J; bases not matched to a gene: 5. The CDR3 totals 13 residues. CDR1 and CDR2 (germline): MRHNA, SNTAGT. For the CDR3, the DNA is TGTGCCAGCAGTATGGACAGGGAGGCTGAAGCTTTCTTT. Protein sequence: CASSMDREAEAFF.

This chain links TRBV6-6 with TRBJ2-7; 8 bases match TRBD1. J lost 1 base, V lost 5 bases, and 1 base had no gene match. This CDR3 is built from 13 residues. Germline V gene data show CDR1 as MNHNY and CDR2 as SVGAGI (reference sequence). The CDR3 spells CASSRTGSYEQYF. CDR3 nucleotide sequence: TGTGCCAGCAGTCGGACAGGGTCCTACGAGCAGTACTTC.

This clone was seen just once. The gene calls are TRBV3-1 (or the pseudogene TRBV3-2) and TRBJ1-2; TRBD1 might be the D (5 bases). The CDR3 length is 16 residues. Germline CDR1 reads LGHDT; CDR2 reads YNNKEL (reference sequence). The V and J ends lost 0 bases and 6 bases respectively, with 17 bases between them. The CDR3 DNA follows: TGTGCCAGCAGCCAAGATAGTACCTCGCGGGGGAATGGCTACACCTTC. Protein product: CASSQDSTSRGNGYTF.

The chain recombines TRBV2 with TRBJ1-2; TRBD1 aligns across 8 bases. With V trimmed by 8 bases and J by 5 bases, 7 bases remained unmatched. From germline, CDR1 is SNHLY and CDR2 FYNNEI. The CDR3 contains 13 residues. The CDR3 loop reads CASGYRGGYGYTF. The CDR3 DNA reads TGTGCCAGCGGGTACAGGGGGGGATATGGCTACACCTTC.